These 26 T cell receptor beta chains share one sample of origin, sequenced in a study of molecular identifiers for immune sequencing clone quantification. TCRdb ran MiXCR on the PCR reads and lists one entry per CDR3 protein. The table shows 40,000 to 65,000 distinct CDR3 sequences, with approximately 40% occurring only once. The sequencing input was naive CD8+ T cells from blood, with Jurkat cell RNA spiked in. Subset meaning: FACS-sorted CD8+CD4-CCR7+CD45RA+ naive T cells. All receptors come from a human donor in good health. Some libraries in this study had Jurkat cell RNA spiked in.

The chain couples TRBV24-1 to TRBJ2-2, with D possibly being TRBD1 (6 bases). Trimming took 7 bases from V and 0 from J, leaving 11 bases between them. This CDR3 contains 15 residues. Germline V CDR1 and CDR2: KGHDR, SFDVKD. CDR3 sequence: CATREDSANTGELFF. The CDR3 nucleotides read TGTGCCACCAGGGAGGACAGCGCGAACACCGGGGAGCTGTTTTTT.

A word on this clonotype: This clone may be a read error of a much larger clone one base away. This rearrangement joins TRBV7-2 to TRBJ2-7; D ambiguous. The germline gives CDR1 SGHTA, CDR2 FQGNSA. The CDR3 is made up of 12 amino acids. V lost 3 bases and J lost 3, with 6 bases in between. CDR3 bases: TGTGCCAGCAGCTTCTGTCACTACGAGCAGTACTTC. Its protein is CASSFCHYEQYF.

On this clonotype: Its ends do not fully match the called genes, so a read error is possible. The CDR3 loop is CASSFTPSSYSEQFF. The CDR3 nucleotides are TGTGCCAGCAGCTTTACGCCGAGCTCCTACAGTGAGCAGTTCTTC. This chain uses TRBV5-5 with TRBJ2-1; D ambiguous. The CDR3 spans 15 residues. From germline, CDR1 is SGHKS and CDR2 YYEKEE (reference sequence).

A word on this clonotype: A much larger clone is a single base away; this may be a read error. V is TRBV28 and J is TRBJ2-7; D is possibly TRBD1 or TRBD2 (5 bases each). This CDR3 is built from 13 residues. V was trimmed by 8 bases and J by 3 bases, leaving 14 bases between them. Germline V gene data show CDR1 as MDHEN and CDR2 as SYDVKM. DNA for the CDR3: TGTGCCAGCGGTCAGGGACCCAACTACGAGCAGTACTTC. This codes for CASGQGPNYEQYF. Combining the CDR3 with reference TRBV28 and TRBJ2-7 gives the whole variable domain DVKVTQSSRYLVKRTGEKVFLECVQDMDHENMFWYRQDPGLGLRLIYFSYDVKMKEKGDIPEGYSVSREKKERFSLILESASTNQTSMYLCASGQGPNYEQYFGPGTRLTVT.

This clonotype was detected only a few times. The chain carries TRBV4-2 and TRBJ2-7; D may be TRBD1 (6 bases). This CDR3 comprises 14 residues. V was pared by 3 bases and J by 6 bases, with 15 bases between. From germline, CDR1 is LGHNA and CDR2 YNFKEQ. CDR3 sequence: CASSQVGEGGEQYF. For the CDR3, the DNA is TGTGCCAGCAGCCAGGTCGGTGAAGGGGGCGAGCAGTACTTC.

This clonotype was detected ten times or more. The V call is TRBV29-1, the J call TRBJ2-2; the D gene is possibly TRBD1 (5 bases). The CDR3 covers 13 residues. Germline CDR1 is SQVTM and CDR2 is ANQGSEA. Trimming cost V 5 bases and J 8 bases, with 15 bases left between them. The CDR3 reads CSVLGRGRGELFF. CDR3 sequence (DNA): TGCAGCGTTCTTGGAAGGGGTCGTGGGGAGCTGTTTTTT.

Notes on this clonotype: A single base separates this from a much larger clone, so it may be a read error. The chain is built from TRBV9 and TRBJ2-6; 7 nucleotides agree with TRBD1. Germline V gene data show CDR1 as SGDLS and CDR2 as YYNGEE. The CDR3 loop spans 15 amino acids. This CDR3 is CASSGQGSGANVLSF. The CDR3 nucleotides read TGTGCCAGCAGCGGACAGGGCTCTGGGGCCAACGTCCTGTCTTTC.

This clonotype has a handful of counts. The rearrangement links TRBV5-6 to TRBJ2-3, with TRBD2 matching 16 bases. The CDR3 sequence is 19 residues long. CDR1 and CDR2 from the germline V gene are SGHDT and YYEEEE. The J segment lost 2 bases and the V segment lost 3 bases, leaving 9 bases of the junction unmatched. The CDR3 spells CASSSGLAGGPIATDTQYF. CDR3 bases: TGTGCCAGCAGCTCGGGACTAGCGGGAGGGCCGATAGCCACAGATACGCAGTATTTT.

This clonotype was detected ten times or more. This chain's CDR3 is CASTTAGFQETQYF. CDR3 nucleotides: TGTGCCAGCACCACCGCGGGGTTCCAAGAGACCCAGTACTTC. The chain is built from TRBV28 and TRBJ2-5, with a tentative D call TRBD2 (6 bases). The V end was cut by 7 bases, the J end by 1 base, with 13 bases between. Germline V gives CDR1 MDHEN, CDR2 SYDVKM. The length of the CDR3 is 14 residues.

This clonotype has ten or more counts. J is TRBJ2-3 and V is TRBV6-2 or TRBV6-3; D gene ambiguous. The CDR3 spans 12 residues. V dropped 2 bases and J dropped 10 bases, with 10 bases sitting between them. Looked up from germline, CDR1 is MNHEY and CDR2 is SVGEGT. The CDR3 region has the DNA TGTGCCAGCAGTTACGAAGGTTATGCGCAGTATTTT. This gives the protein CASSYEGYAQYF.

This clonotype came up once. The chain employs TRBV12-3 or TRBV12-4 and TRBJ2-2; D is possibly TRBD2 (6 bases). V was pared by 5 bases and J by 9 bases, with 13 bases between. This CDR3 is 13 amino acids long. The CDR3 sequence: CASSPLRGRELFF. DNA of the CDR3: TGTGCCAGCAGTCCCCTCCGCGGGAGGGAGCTGTTTTTT.

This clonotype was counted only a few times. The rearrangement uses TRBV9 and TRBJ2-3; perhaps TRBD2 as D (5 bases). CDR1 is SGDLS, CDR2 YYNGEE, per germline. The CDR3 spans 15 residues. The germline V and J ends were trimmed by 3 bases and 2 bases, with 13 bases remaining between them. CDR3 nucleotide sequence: TGTGCCAGCAGCGCGGGAACGGCAATCACAGATACGCAGTATTTT. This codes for CASSAGTAITDTQYF.

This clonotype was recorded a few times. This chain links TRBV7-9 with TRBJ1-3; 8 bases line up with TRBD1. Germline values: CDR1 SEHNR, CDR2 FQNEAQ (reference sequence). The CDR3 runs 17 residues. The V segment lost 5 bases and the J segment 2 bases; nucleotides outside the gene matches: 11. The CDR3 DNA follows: TGTGCCAGCAGCACCTGGACAGGGCAGGCTGCTGGAAACACCATATATTTT. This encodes CASSTWTGQAAGNTIYF.

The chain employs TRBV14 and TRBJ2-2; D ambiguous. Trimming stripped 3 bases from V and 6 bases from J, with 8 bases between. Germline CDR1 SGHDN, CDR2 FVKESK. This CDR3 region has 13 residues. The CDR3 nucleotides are TGTGCCAGCAGCCACTTAATGGCCGGGGAGCTGTTTTTT. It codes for CASSHLMAGELFF.

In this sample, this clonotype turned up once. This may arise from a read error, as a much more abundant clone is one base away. The CDR3 protein is CASSRLLYETQYF. The CDR3 region has the DNA TGTGCCAGCAGTCGACTGTTATACGAGACCCAGTACTTC. The chain employs TRBV28 and TRBJ2-5; no reliable D call. This CDR3 comprises 13 residues. Germline CDR1 MDHEN, CDR2 SYDVKM. With 5 bases removed from V and 5 bases from J, the gap between germline ends came to 12 bases.

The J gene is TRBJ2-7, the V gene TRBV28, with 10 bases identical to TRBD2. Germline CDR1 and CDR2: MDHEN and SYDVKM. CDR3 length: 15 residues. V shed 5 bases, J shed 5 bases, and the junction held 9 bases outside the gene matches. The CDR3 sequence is CASSPLGTSENEQYF. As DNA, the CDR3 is TGTGCCAGCAGTCCCCTAGGGACTAGCGAGAACGAGCAGTACTTC.

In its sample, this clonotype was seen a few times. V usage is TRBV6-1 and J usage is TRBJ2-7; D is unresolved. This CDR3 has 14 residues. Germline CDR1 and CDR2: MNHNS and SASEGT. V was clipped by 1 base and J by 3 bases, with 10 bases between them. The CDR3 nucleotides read TGTGCCAGCAGTGAAGTAACAGATTACTACGAGCAGTACTTC. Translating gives CASSEVTDYYEQYF.

The CDR3 region is CASSIGGSVPYNEQFF. DNA for the CDR3: TGTGCCAGTAGTATAGGGGGGAGCGTCCCCTACAATGAGCAGTTCTTC. V gene TRBV19 combines with J gene TRBJ2-1; D may match TRBD1 or TRBD2 (5 bases each). Germline CDR1 reads LNHDA; CDR2 reads SQIVND (reference sequence). This CDR3 comprises 16 residues. The germline V and J ends were trimmed by 1 base and 2 bases, with 12 bases remaining between them.

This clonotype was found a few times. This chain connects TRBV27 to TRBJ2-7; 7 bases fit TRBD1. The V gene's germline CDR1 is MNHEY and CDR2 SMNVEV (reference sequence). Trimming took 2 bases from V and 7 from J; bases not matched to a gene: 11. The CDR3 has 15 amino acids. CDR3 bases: TGTGCCAGCAGTTTAAGGTGGTCAGGGGGTAGGGAGCAGTACTTC. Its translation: CASSLRWSGGREQYF.

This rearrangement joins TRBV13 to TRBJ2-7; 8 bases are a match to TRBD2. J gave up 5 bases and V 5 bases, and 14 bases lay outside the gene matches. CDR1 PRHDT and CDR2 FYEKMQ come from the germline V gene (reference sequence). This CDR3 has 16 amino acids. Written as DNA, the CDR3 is TGTGCCAGCAGCGTAAGGTCCCTAGCGGGCCCTAACGAGCAGTACTTC. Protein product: CASSVRSLAGPNEQYF.

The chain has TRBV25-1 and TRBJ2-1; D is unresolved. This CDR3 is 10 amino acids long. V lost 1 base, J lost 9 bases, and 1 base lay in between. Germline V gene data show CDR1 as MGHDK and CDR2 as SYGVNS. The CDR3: CASSEFEQFF. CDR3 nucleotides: TGTGCCAGCAGTGAATTTGAGCAGTTCTTC. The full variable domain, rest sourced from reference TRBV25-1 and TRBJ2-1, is EADIYQTPRYLVIGTGKKITLECSQTMGHDKMYWYQQDPGMELHLIHYSYGVNSTEKGDLSSESTVSRIRTEHFPLTLESARPSHTSQYLCASSEFEQFFGPGTRLTVL.

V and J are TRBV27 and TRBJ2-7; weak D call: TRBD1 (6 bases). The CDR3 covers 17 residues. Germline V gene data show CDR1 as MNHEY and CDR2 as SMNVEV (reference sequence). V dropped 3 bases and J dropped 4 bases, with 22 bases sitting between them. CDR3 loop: CASSLTGPGLAVYEQYF. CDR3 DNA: TGTGCCAGCAGTTTGACAGGTCCCGGCCTGGCGGTTTACGAGCAGTACTTC.

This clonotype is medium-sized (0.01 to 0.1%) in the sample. The CDR3 region has the DNA TGTGCCAGCAGTTCTCCGGGACTAGCGGGATACACCGGGGAGCTGTTTTTT. Protein sequence: CASSSPGLAGYTGELFF. V and J are TRBV6-2 or TRBV6-3 and TRBJ2-2, with TRBD2 identical over 13 bases. CDR3 size: 17 residues. The V segment lost 4 bases and the J segment 3 bases; nucleotides outside the gene matches: 5. Per the germline V gene, CDR1 is MNHEY and CDR2 is SVGEGT.

CDR3 region: CASTYSGSQETQYF. The DNA of the CDR3 is TGTGCCAGCACCTACAGTGGCAGCCAAGAGACCCAGTACTTC. The gene calls are TRBV6-2 or TRBV6-3 and TRBJ2-5; D not resolved. The CDR3 extends over 14 amino acids. Germline V gene data show CDR1 as MNHEY and CDR2 as SVGEGT. Trimming removed 7 bases from V and 1 base from J, with 13 bases in between.

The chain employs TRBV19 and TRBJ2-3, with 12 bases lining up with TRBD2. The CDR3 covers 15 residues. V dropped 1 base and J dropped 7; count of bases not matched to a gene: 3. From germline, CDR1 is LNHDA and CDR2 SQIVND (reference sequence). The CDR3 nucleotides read TGTGCCAGTAGTATAGGGACTAGCGGGGCTAATACGCAGTATTTT. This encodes CASSIGTSGANTQYF.

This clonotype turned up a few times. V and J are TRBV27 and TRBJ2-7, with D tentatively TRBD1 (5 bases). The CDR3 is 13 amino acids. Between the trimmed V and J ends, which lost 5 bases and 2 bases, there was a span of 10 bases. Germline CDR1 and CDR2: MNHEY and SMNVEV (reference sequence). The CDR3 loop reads CASSLQAPYEQYF. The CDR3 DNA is TGTGCCAGCAGTCTACAGGCCCCCTACGAGCAGTACTTC.